This TCR beta chain was recovered during a study of vaccination and CD4 T cells after COVID-19. The study sequenced cultured CD4+ T cell DNA using the Oncomine TCR Beta short-read assay. TCRdb passed the PCR reads through MiXCR, listing each CDR3 protein once. The table lists 18,000 or so distinct CDR3 sequences, around 46% of them singletons. Germline CDR1 is LNHDA and CDR2 is SQIVND (reference sequence). CDR3 length: 15 residues. V lost 4 bases and J 1 base, leaving 13 bases between the germline ends. The treatment denotes: approximately 9-day PBMC culture with coronavirus spike peptide pools or control peptides (ViraFEST assay). Cultures of PBMCs, a few million per well, were set up with 10 IU/ml IL-2 and approximately 9.7 ug/ml peptide pools. The sample holds a few counts of this clonotype. Its matching antigen is unknown. Study-wide points: Recorded median SARS-CoV-2-reactive clonotype numbers increased from about 20 to 38 without reaching significance.

The TCR sequence derives from a human donor who had recovered from COVID-19. This sample comprised CD4+ T cells from blood, cultured in vitro, obtained before SARS-CoV-2 vaccination. This chain connects TRBV19 to TRBJ1-2; D may be TRBD1 (6 bases). CDR3 amino acids: CASSRRGQSNYGYTF. Written as DNA, the CDR3 is TGTGCCAGTAGTAGACGAGGACAGAGTAACTATGGCTACACCTTC.